The clone carrying this T cell receptor beta chain was seen a few times. The antigen is undetermined. TCRdb re-called the reads through MiXCR, storing one row per CDR3 protein. Of 750,000 to 900,000 distinct CDR3 sequences in the sample, just under 30% were seen once. This CDR3 has 15 residues. V shed 3 bases and J 5 bases; nucleotides not matched to a gene: 7. Germline V gene lookup returns CDR1 LNHDA and CDR2 SQIVND (reference sequence). The sample originates from a study of T cell repertoires in cytomegalovirus infection. Study as a whole: Both recently identified HLA-C-restricted and well-studied HLA-B-restricted CMV epitopes were used in the study. Public TCR beta signatures provided an indication of both CMV infection and a matching HLA type.

Study-wide results and caveats: Summed frequency of shared TCR beta families picked out CMV carriers who also had the relevant HLA. It was HLA-C-restricted CMV-specific TCR beta clonotypes that dominated the response ex vivo.

Sample: cultured CD8+ T cells from PBMCs, taken from culture after CMV antigen stimulation. The V and J genes are TRBV19 and TRBJ2-1, with 7 bases identical to TRBD1. This TCR came from a human donor in good health (CMV status not recorded). Some clones in this sample may be carry-over from other donors' samples. In DNA form, the CDR3 reads TGTGCCAGTAGTATGCCGGACAGGTGGGACAATGAGCAGTTCTTC. Translated, it gives CASSMPDRWDNEQFF.